This T cell receptor beta chain stems from a study of Ad26.COV2.S vaccination and SARS-CoV-2 variants. In the study overall: In the study, Ad26.COV2.S was injected intramuscularly once, or twice 56 days apart. Study results and caveats: Total responses of T cells may have been underestimated by the analyses of TCR breadth and depth. The authors reported substantial breadth in spike-specific CD8+ and CD4+ T cell responses after vaccination.

Method: immunoSEQ multiplex PCR; TCRdb's copy keeps in-frame clones and lacks some. The sample shows about 350,000 clones, about 85% of them seen only once. As to this clone: As yet, its antigen is unknown.

The V gene's germline CDR1 is WNHNN and CDR2 SYGVQD (reference sequence). The junction had 5 bases not matched to a gene; V was cut back by 6 bases and J by 5 bases. The CDR3 has 13 residues. Regarding treatment: 19 received Ad26.COV2.S at low or high dose, single or two shots; about 5 received placebo; per-sample allocation not given. Samples came from day 63 after the first vaccine or placebo injection. This chain joins TRBV10-1 and TRBJ2-5, with TRBD2 identical over 8 bases. Specimen: peripheral blood, collected in a trial of Ad26.COV2.S vaccine versus placebo. The sequence was obtained from a person aged 18 to 59 who received the Ad26.COV2.S COVID-19 vaccine or a placebo. DNA of the CDR3: TGCGCCAGCAGCCGGGGACTAGTGGAGACCCAGTACTTC. This encodes CASSRGLVETQYF.